This T cell receptor (beta chain) appears in the sequencing data of a study of T cell responses to AZD1222 COVID-19 vaccine. Study outcomes and limitations: The donor group comprised mostly white British people and more females; the analysis possibly underestimated clonal diversity. The study found vaccine-associated CD4 TCRs spanning spike, dominant at 160-218 and 743-854. The study found Spike-specific TCR breadth and depth rose after two AZD1222 doses. Nearly half of spike-specific TCRs reportedly go after variant regions that carry no mutations.

Repertoires were generated with immunoSEQ multiplex PCR, while TCRdb's copy carries only in-frame clones and drops some. The sample lists 75,000 to 90,000 clones, 60% to 80% seen once, with under 25% in the top ten. Comment on this clone: Its antigen is currently unknown.

Trimming took 2 bases from V and 15 from J; bases not matched to a gene: 5. Germline lookup yields CDR1 GTSNPN and CDR2 SVGIG (reference sequence). The length of the CDR3 is 11 residues. This chain connects TRBV30 to TRBJ2-1; the match to TRBD2 covers 9 bases. The material was peripheral blood, obtained on day 0 of AZD1222 vaccination. The sequence was obtained from an adult in good health. The DNA for the CDR3 is TGTGCCTGGAGTCTAGGGACTAGCACGTTCTTC. The encoded protein is CAWSLGTSTFF.